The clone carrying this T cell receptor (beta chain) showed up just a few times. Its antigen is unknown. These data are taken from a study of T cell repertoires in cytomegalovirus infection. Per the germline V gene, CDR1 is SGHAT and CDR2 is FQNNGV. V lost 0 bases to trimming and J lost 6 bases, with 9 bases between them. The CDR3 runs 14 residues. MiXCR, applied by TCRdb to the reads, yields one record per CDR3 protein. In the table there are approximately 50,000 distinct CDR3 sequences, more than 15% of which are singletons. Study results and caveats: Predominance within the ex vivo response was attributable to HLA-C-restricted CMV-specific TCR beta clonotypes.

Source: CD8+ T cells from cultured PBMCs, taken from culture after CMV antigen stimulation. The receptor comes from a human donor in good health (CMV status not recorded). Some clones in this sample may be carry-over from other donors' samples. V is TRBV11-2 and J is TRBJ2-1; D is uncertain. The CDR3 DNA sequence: TGTGCCAGCAGCTTAGATCTGGTGGGCAATGAGCAGTTCTTC. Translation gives CASSLDLVGNEQFF.